The T cell receptor beta chain under discussion was sequenced for a study of T cell changes during pregnancy in multiple sclerosis. The CDR3 is made up of 13 amino acids. The ends lost 4 bases at V and 7 bases at J; junction bases unmatched: 6. Germline V gene data show CDR1 as SGHNT and CDR2 as YYREEE (reference sequence). The table came from immunoSEQ multiplex PCR; TCRdb's copy has only in-frame clones and leaves some out. The table records 70,000 to 90,000 clones, 91% of them present only once. The chain uses TRBV5-4 and TRBJ1-2; 8 bases are a match to TRBD1. Sequenced here: PBMCs, sampled in the first trimester of pregnancy. The sequence was obtained from a female donor in good health, serving as a control in a pregnancy study. Some clones in this sample may be carry-over from other donors' samples. CDR3 region: CASSRQGRGGYTF. Here the CDR3 DNA reads TGTGCCAGCAGCAGACAGGGGAGGGGTGGCTACACCTTC.